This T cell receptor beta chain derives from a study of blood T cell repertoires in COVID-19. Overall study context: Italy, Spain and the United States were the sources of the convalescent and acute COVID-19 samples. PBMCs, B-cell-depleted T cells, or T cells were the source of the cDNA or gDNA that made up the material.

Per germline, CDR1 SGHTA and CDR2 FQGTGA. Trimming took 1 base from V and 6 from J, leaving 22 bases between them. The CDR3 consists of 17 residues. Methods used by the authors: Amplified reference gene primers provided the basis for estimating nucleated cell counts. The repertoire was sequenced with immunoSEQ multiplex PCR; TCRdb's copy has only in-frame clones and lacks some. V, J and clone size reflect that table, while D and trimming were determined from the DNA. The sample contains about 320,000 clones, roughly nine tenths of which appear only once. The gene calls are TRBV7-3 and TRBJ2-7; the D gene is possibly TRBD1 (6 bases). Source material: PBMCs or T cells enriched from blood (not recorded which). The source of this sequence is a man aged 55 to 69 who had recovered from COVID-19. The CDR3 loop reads CASSLKLIAQGSTEQYF. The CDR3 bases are TGTGCCAGCAGCTTAAAGTTGATTGCGCAGGGGAGCACCGAGCAGTACTTC. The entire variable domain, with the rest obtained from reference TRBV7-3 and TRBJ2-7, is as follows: GAGVSQTPSNKVTEKGKYVELRCDPISGHTALYWYRQSLGQGPEFLIYFQGTGAADDSGLPNDRFFAVRPEGSVSTLKIQRTERGDSAVYLCASSLKLIAQGSTEQYFGPGTRLTVT.